The clone carrying this TCR beta chain was seen just once. The sample originates from a study of somatic mutations in cytotoxic T cells in rheumatoid arthritis. Profiled with immunoSEQ multiplex PCR; TCRdb holds only in-frame clones, not every one. The table has under 5,000 clones, around nine tenths seen once. With V trimmed by 6 bases and J by 2 bases, 4 bases remained unmatched. This CDR3 region has 15 residues. CDR1 is MNHEY, CDR2 SMNVEV, per germline (reference sequence). The rearrangement joins TRBV27 to TRBJ2-1; 10 positions match TRBD2. Specimen: CD8+ T cells sorted from blood. This sequence originates from a woman between 45 and 65 years old with rheumatoid arthritis. The CDR3 DNA reads as TGTGCCAGCAGCCAAAGCGGGGGGGCCTACAATGAGCAGTTCTTC. It codes for CASSQSGGAYNEQFF.